The following is a T cell receptor beta chain sequence with its context. No antigen is known for it. The data derive from a study of CD8+ T cells in alopecia areata. RNA extraction was followed by reverse transcription into cDNA, which acted as the sequencing template. The repertoire was sequenced with immunoSEQ multiplex PCR; TCRdb's copy has only in-frame clones and lacks some. The sample lists more than 150,000 clones, over 50% occurring once. The CDR3 runs 14 residues. Germline CDR1 and CDR2: SQVTM and ANQGSEA. Trimming removed 5 bases from V and 0 bases from J, with 8 bases in between. Findings and limits, study-wide: When scalp samples are sequenced, resident alphabeta T cells of normal skin are also captured.

The sample was CD4+ T cells sorted from blood, taken at week 0. The clonotype comes from a human donor with alopecia areata. V and J are TRBV29-1 and TRBJ2-6; D remains unclear. CDR3 in amino acids: CSVYLLSGANVLTF. The CDR3 bases are TGCAGCGTTTACCTGCTCTCTGGGGCCAACGTCCTGACTTTC.